Listed here are 28 T cell receptor beta chains from one sample, sequenced in a study of T cells in Graves' hyperthyroidism and ophthalmopathy. The investigators amplified TCR beta CDR3 regions from RNA transcripts. HTBI primers were the set used in a first-round RT-PCR of the TCR CDR3. TCRdb ran MiXCR on the multiplex PCR reads and lists one entry per CDR3 protein. The sample has about 600,000 distinct CDR3 sequences; approximately 16% are singletons. Material for sequencing was blood. The receptors here all came from a woman between 40 and 50 years old with Graves' ophthalmopathy.

This chain connects TRBV28 to TRBJ1-6, with unresolved D. CDR3 length equals 14 residues. Germline CDR1 is MDHEN and CDR2 is SYDVKM. The ends were cut back, 4 bases at V and 5 bases at J, with 9 bases in the middle. CDR3: CASSSDGNNSPLHF. Written as DNA, the CDR3 is TGTGCCAGCAGTTCGGACGGCAATAATTCACCCCTCCACTTT.

This clonotype was seen only a few times. This sequence joins TRBV7-3 and TRBJ2-1; TRBD2 matches 9 bases. J was trimmed by 7 bases and V by 6 bases; bases with no gene match: 10. The CDR3 extends over 15 amino acids. The germline V gene has CDR1 SGHTA and CDR2 FQGTGA. The CDR3 sequence: CASRVLAGTQNEQFF. The CDR3 DNA follows: TGTGCCAGCAGGGTACTAGCGGGCACTCAGAATGAGCAGTTCTTC.

Details on this clonotype: A much larger clone lies one base from this, so it may be a read error. The V call is TRBV18, the J call TRBJ1-1, with TRBD1 matching 7 bases. Germline V gives CDR1 KGHSH, CDR2 LQKENI. With V trimmed by 5 bases and J by 0 bases, 9 bases remained unmatched. The CDR3 has 16 amino acids. CDR3: CASSKDRTMMNTEAFF. CDR3 coding DNA: TGTGCCAGCTCAAAGGACAGGACAATGATGAACACTGAAGCTTTCTTT.

This clonotype was found many times. The rearrangement joins TRBV11-2 to TRBJ2-5, with D unresolved. The CDR3 totals 14 residues. Germline V gives CDR1 SGHAT, CDR2 FQNNGV. Trimming removed 1 base at V and 0 bases at J, with 6 bases between. CDR3 coding DNA: TGTGCCAGCAGCTTAGTACGGGACCAAGAGACCCAGTACTTC. This encodes CASSLVRDQETQYF.

This clonotype has at least ten counts. The chain is built from TRBV5-1 and TRBJ2-7; possibly TRBD2 for D (6 bases). Trimming shortened V by 1 base and J by 3 bases, and 8 bases separated the two germline ends. The germline gives CDR1 SGHRS, CDR2 YFSETQ. This CDR3 contains 13 residues. CDR3 sequence (DNA): TGCGCCAGCAGCTTGATGCGGGACTACGAGCAGTACTTC. It yields the protein CASSLMRDYEQYF.

This clonotype was found many times. The chain has TRBV28 and TRBJ2-3, with 11 positions matching TRBD2. V lost 6 bases, J lost 7 bases, and 9 bases stayed unmatched. Germline CDR1 and CDR2: MDHEN and SYDVKM. This CDR3 is 15 amino acids long. The CDR3 nucleotides are TGTGCCAGCAGGACCGGGACTAGCGGATACAATACGCAGTATTTT. This translates into CASRTGTSGYNTQYF.

This clonotype was observed many times. This chain joins TRBV7-9 and TRBJ2-3; the match to TRBD1 covers 8 bases. Germline CDR1 SEHNR, CDR2 FQNEAQ (reference sequence). Germline trimming cut 5 bases from V and 0 bases from J; bases unmatched to any gene: 7. The CDR3 covers 16 residues. The CDR3 nucleotides read TGTGCCAGCAGCCCGGGGACAGGCACGAGCACAGATACGCAGTATTTT. It codes for CASSPGTGTSTDTQYF.

This chain uses TRBV13 with TRBJ2-5; TRBD2 matches at 7 bases. Germline assignment: CDR1 PRHDT and CDR2 FYEKMQ (reference sequence). This CDR3 has 14 amino acids. The ends lost 7 bases at V and 3 bases at J; junction bases unmatched: 8. The CDR3 reads CASKRAGAKETQYF. CDR3 sequence (DNA): TGTGCCAGCAAACGGGCGGGAGCAAAAGAGACCCAGTACTTC.

The gene calls are TRBV27 and TRBJ2-1; 7 bases map to TRBD1. After removal of 6 bases from V and 15 bases from J, the junction contained 17 bases not matched to a gene. The CDR3 runs 14 residues. Per the germline V gene, CDR1 is MNHEY and CDR2 is SMNVEV (reference sequence). The CDR3 here is CASSSHLGQAPAFF. The CDR3 coding sequence is TGTGCCAGCAGCTCACACCTTGGACAGGCCCCCGCGTTCTTC.

This sequence joins TRBV6-5 and TRBJ2-7; 12 bases agree with TRBD1. The CDR3 sequence is 15 residues long. Trimming took 2 bases from V and 3 from J; bases not matched to a gene: 2. CDR1 and CDR2 (germline): MNHEY, SVGAGI. The CDR3 loop reads CASSYGTGGVYEQYF. The CDR3 bases are TGTGCCAGCAGTTACGGGACAGGGGGCGTCTACGAGCAGTACTTC.

In this sample, this clonotype turned up once. The chain is built from TRBV29-1 and TRBJ1-2; D remains unclear. CDR1 and CDR2 (germline): SQVTM, ANQGSEA. The V gene lost 2 bases and the J gene lost 4 bases, with 11 bases spanning the gap. The CDR3 contains 13 residues. The CDR3 DNA sequence: TGCAGCGTTGAAAAGCCCCCCAGCTATGGCTACACCTTC. Amino acids: CSVEKPPSYGYTF.

In its sample, this clonotype was seen many times. The chain employs TRBV7-9 and TRBJ2-1, with 7 nucleotides matching TRBD2. Germline lookup yields CDR1 SEHNR and CDR2 FQNEAQ (reference sequence). Losses at the gene ends were 3 bases for V and 9 bases for J; bases not matched to a gene: 8. CDR3 length equals 14 residues. The CDR3: CASSFRTSSGEQFF. CDR3 DNA: TGTGCCAGCAGCTTCCGGACTAGTTCGGGTGAGCAGTTCTTC.

The rearrangement joins TRBV19 to TRBJ2-7, with 8 bases matching TRBD1. The CDR3 has 16 amino acids. After removal of 5 bases from V and 3 bases from J, the junction contained 12 bases not matched to a gene. Per the germline V gene, CDR1 is LNHDA and CDR2 is SQIVND (reference sequence). Here the CDR3 DNA reads TGTGCCAGTAGTCCTCGAACCGGGACAGGAGGCTACGAGCAGTACTTC. Its protein product is CASSPRTGTGGYEQYF.

This clonotype was seen more than once but under ten times. The rearrangement uses TRBV20-1 and TRBJ2-3; D is unresolved. Trimming stripped 1 base from V and 0 bases from J, with 14 bases between. This CDR3 contains 16 residues. The germline CDR1 and CDR2 sequences are DFQATT and SNEGSKA (reference sequence). The CDR3 nucleotides read TGCAGTGCTAGAGGGGGTACAGCGCCGAGCACAGATACGCAGTATTTT. This encodes CSARGGTAPSTDTQYF.

There are many counts of this clonotype. This chain uses TRBV10-3 with TRBJ2-7; tentatively, D is TRBD2 (5 bases). Trimming pared 4 bases from V and 2 bases from J, leaving 15 bases between. In germline, CDR1 is ENHRY, CDR2 SYGVKD. This CDR3 is built from 15 residues. CDR3 amino acids: CAISGELGLTYEQYF. CDR3 sequence (DNA): TGTGCCATCAGTGGGGAACTAGGCCTCACCTACGAGCAGTACTTC.

The chain is built from TRBV2 and TRBJ2-3, with TRBD1 matching over 8 bases. Per germline, CDR1 SNHLY and CDR2 FYNNEI. The V gene end was trimmed by 7 bases and the J gene end by 4 bases; junction bases not matched to a gene: 13. CDR3 size: 16 residues. CDR3 sequence reads: CASMEDRVLWADTQYF. The CDR3 bases are TGTGCCAGCATGGAGGACAGGGTCCTCTGGGCAGATACGCAGTATTTT.

With respect to this clonotype: A read error may explain this, as a much larger clone is one base away. The conserved phenylalanine or tryptophan is not found at the CDR3 terminus, so this likely reflects a read error. The chain carries TRBV20-1 and TRBJ1-1; TRBD1 agrees at 7 bases. From germline, CDR1 is DFQATT and CDR2 SNEGSKA (reference sequence). This CDR3 is built from 15 residues. V shed 1 base, J shed 0 bases, and the junction held 5 bases outside the gene matches. The CDR3 loop reads CSARGTGTVNTEAFL. The CDR3 DNA reads as TGCAGTGCTAGAGGAACAGGGACAGTGAACACTGAAGCTTTCCTT.

Ten or more counts support this clonotype. The V call is TRBV30, the J call TRBJ2-3; D unresolved. Germline V gene lookup returns CDR1 GTSNPN and CDR2 SVGIG (reference sequence). Trimming removed 2 bases at V and 4 bases at J, with 4 bases between. This CDR3 spans 11 amino acids. Written as DNA, the CDR3 is TGTGCCTGGAGTCGAGCAGATACGCAGTATTTT. This translates into CAWSRADTQYF.

This clonotype came up many times. The chain couples TRBV20-1 to TRBJ2-5; no clear D. Germline V CDR1 and CDR2: DFQATT, SNEGSKA (reference sequence). V was trimmed by 2 bases and J by 0 bases, leaving 16 bases between them. CDR3 length equals 16 residues. CDR3 amino acids: CSARPFRAGDQETQYF. CDR3 coding DNA: TGCAGTGCTAGACCGTTTCGGGCAGGCGACCAAGAGACCCAGTACTTC.

The chain employs TRBV29-1 and TRBJ1-2; D may be TRBD1 (6 bases). The germline V and J ends were trimmed by 4 bases and 7 bases, with 13 bases remaining between them. The CDR3 has 12 amino acids. The V gene's germline CDR1 is SQVTM and CDR2 ANQGSEA. DNA for the CDR3: TGCAGCGTTGGGGGGCGGGGAGTTGGCTACACCTTC. It translates to CSVGGRGVGYTF.

This clonotype was seen only a few times. With a much larger clone just one base away, this may be a read error. The chain employs TRBV7-3 and TRBJ2-7, with D uncertain. CDR1 is SGHTA, CDR2 FQGTGA, per germline. The CDR3 is 14 amino acids. The CDR3 nucleotides are TGTGCCAGCAGCTTAACAGCGACCTCCTACGGGCAGTACTTC. Protein sequence: CASSLTATSYGQYF.

V usage is TRBV25-1 and J usage is TRBJ2-2, with 8 nucleotides matching TRBD1. This CDR3 region has 16 residues. Trimming at V came to 8 bases and at J to 6 bases, leaving 14 bases not matched to a gene. Per the germline V gene, CDR1 is MGHDK and CDR2 is SYGVNS. CDR3 DNA: TGTGCCAGCGGCGGACAGGGTTTGAGTTGGGCCGGGGAGCTGTTTTTT. This translates into CASGGQGLSWAGELFF.

This clonotype appeared many times. This chain joins TRBV12-3 or TRBV12-4 and TRBJ1-1; TRBD1 matches 10 bases. The CDR3 consists of 15 residues. After removal of 5 bases from V and 5 bases from J, the junction contained 8 bases not matched to a gene. CDR3 sequence (DNA): TGTGCCAGCAGTCCAGGGACAGGGGTATGGACTGAAGCTTTCTTT. Translation gives CASSPGTGVWTEAFF.

This clonotype was counted only a few times. This chain uses TRBV27 with TRBJ2-1, with D unclear. Between the trimmed V and J ends, which lost 8 bases and 0 bases, there was a span of 11 bases. Germline CDR1 and CDR2: MNHEY and SMNVEV (reference sequence). CDR3 length: 14 amino acids. The CDR3 loop is CASGFLGSYNEQFF. CDR3 bases: TGTGCCAGCGGCTTTTTGGGCTCCTACAATGAGCAGTTCTTC.

This clonotype has a handful of counts. The chain combines TRBV19 with TRBJ2-7; TRBD1 matches 7 bases. The CDR3 is 15 amino acids. From germline, CDR1 is LNHDA and CDR2 SQIVND (reference sequence). V was pared by 1 base and J by 0 bases, with 3 bases of the junction left unmatched. CDR3 in amino acids: CASSIGGGHSYEQYF. The CDR3 region has the DNA TGTGCCAGTAGTATAGGAGGGGGCCACTCCTACGAGCAGTACTTC. Together with reference TRBV19 and TRBJ2-7, the CDR3 gives the full variable domain: DGGITQSPKYLFRKEGQNVTLSCEQNLNHDAMYWYRQDPGQGLRLIYYSQIVNDFQKGDIAEGYSVSREKKESFPLTVTSAQKNPTAFYLCASSIGGGHSYEQYFGPGTRLTVT.

On this clonotype itself: A much larger clonotype is one base distant, so this may be a read error. V gene TRBV28 combines with J gene TRBJ2-7; D is undetermined. This CDR3 comprises 15 residues. Germline assignment: CDR1 MDHEN and CDR2 SYDVKM. V was clipped by 5 bases and J by 2 bases, with 16 bases between them. CDR3 residues: CASSDRATATYEQYF. CDR3 coding DNA: TGTGCCAGCAGTGACCGGGCGACGGCCACCTACGAGCAGTACTTC.

This clonotype was detected a few times. This rearrangement joins TRBV30 to TRBJ2-3, with D possibly TRBD1 on 6 matching bases. The germline V gene encodes CDR1 GTSNPN and CDR2 SVGIG (reference sequence). Trimming stripped 1 base from V and 7 bases from J, with 18 bases between. The CDR3 totals 15 residues. The CDR3 loop is CAWSGDRRGSNTQYF. The CDR3 DNA sequence: TGTGCCTGGAGTGGAGACAGGCGCGGTAGCAATACGCAGTATTTT.

This clonotype occurred many times. The chain joins TRBV20-1 to TRBJ1-1; D perhaps matches TRBD1 (5 bases). Trimming took 5 bases from V and 0 from J, leaving 16 bases between them. CDR1 DFQATT and CDR2 SNEGSKA come from the germline V gene (reference sequence). This CDR3 has 15 amino acids. The CDR3, as DNA: TGCAGTGCTTTCTCGCCGAGGGGCATGAACACTGAAGCTTTCTTT. Translated: CSAFSPRGMNTEAFF.